Listed below are T cell receptor beta chains from one sample, sequenced in a study of T-cell memory formation after mild COVID-19. TCRdb reprocessed the 5' RACE reads with MiXCR, giving one entry per CDR3 protein. The table lists about 130,000 distinct CDR3 sequences, around 15% of them singletons. Sequencing input: PBMCs or a T cell subset sorted from them (not recorded which). These receptor sequences come from a man aged 18 to 29 who had mild COVID-19 (a few samples of this study predate the infection). Cell type and time point are not known. Each CDR3 is given with its conserved first and last residue. The D gene is left open where the match is weak. Clone size is stated in some rows and not others, as once, few, many or a class when expanded.

few TRBJ2-5 - TRBV7-8 CASGLGPQETQYF TGTGCCAGCGGGCTTGGGCCACAAGAGACCCAGTACTTC
few TRBJ2-6 TRBD2 TRBV12-3/TRBV12-4 CASSAGGAKAGANVLTF TGTGCCAGCAGTGCCGGGGGGGCGAAAGCTGGGGCCAACGTCCTGACTTTC
few TRBJ2-5 TRBD1 TRBV10-3 CATRRKGAQEETQYF TGTGCCACCCGGCGAAAGGGGGCTCAGGAGGAGACCCAGTACTTC
- TRBJ1-5 TRBD1 TRBV18 CASSLRRSGTANQPQHF TGTGCCAGCTCACTCAGACGATCCGGGACAGCTAATCAGCCCCAGCATTTT
few TRBJ1-6 TRBD1 TRBV7-2 CASSRRTQGDGSPLHF TGTGCCAGCAGCCGCCGGACTCAGGGGGATGGTTCACCCCTCCACTTT
- TRBJ2-1 TRBD2 TRBV5-1 CASSLQTSGGVNEQFF TGCGCCAGCAGCCTCCAGACTAGCGGGGGGGTCAATGAGCAGTTCTTC
- TRBJ2-3 - TRBV19 CASSQGLRSDTQYF TGTGCCAGTAGTCAGGGGCTTAGATCGGATACGCAGTATTTT
- TRBJ2-7 - TRBV5-4 CASSTGTSSYEQYF TGTGCCAGCAGCACCGGGACTTCCTCCTACGAGCAGTACTTC
- TRBJ2-5 - TRBV3-1 CASSRGQGGFETQYF TGTGCCAGCAGCCGAGGACAGGGAGGGTTCGAGACCCAGTACTTC
- TRBJ1-5 TRBD1 TRBV18 CASSPGTGWNQPQHF TGTGCCAGCTCACCGGGGACAGGATGGAATCAGCCCCAGCATTTT
- TRBJ2-5 - TRBV20-1 CSAREGRTETQYF TGCAGTGCTAGAGAGGGTAGGACGGAGACCCAGTACTTC
few TRBJ2-5 TRBD1 TRBV5-1 CASSRDRDQETQYF TGCGCCAGCAGCCGTGACAGGGACCAAGAGACCCAGTACTTC
- TRBJ1-2 TRBD1 TRBV10-1 CASSIPGPRGPNYGYTF TGCGCCAGCAGTATTCCGGGACCCAGGGGGCCTAACTATGGCTACACCTTC
few TRBJ2-5 - TRBV3-1 CASSQGPSGETQYF TGTGCCAGCAGCCAAGGACCGTCTGGAGAGACCCAGTACTTC
few TRBJ1-1 - TRBV5-1 CASSPAGYTEAFF TGCGCCAGCAGCCCAGCGGGGTACACTGAAGCTTTCTTT
few TRBJ2-2 TRBD1 TRBV5-1 CASSLGDRVTGELFF TGCGCCAGCAGCCTCGGGGACAGGGTCACCGGGGAGCTGTTTTTT
few TRBJ2-5 TRBD1 TRBV2 CAGTGGRGETQYF TGTGCCGGGACAGGGGGCCGTGGAGAGACCCAGTACTTC
- TRBJ2-5 - TRBV6-2/TRBV6-3 CASTRRGGGETQYF TGTGCCAGCACGCGGCGGGGTGGCGGGGAGACCCAGTACTTC
many TRBJ2-1 TRBD2 TRBV12-3/TRBV12-4 CASSLSSGGASAEQFF TGTGCCAGCAGTTTATCTAGCGGGGGGGCTTCGGCTGAGCAGTTCTTC
few TRBJ2-6 - TRBV18 CASSPPNSGANVLTF TGTGCCAGCTCACCACCCAACTCTGGGGCCAACGTCCTGACTTTC
few TRBJ2-1 TRBD1 TRBV11-2 CASSHGTGGRLSYNEQFF TGTGCCAGCAGCCACGGGACAGGGGGACGCCTCTCCTACAATGAGCAGTTCTTC
- TRBJ1-1 TRBD1 TRBV7-8 CASSSNRGKAFF TGTGCCAGCAGCTCCAACAGGGGAAAAGCTTTCTTT
- TRBJ1-2 - TRBV7-9 CASSLGGSDGYTF TGTGCCAGCAGCTTAGGCGGTTCGGATGGCTACACCTTC
- TRBJ1-1 TRBD1 TRBV2 CASSGTGGTNTEAFF TGTGCCAGCAGTGGGACAGGGGGCACGAACACTGAAGCTTTCTTT
- TRBJ2-5 TRBD1 TRBV5-1 CASSLQGVVEETQYF TGCGCCAGCAGCTTACAGGGGGTCGTAGAAGAGACCCAGTACTTC
- TRBJ1-2 - TRBV12-3/TRBV12-4 CASSFTGANGYTF TGTGCCAGCAGTTTCACGGGGGCAAATGGCTACACCTTC
few TRBJ1-1 - TRBV6-5 CASSYRVNTEAFF TGTGCCAGCAGTTACCGGGTGAACACTGAAGCTTTCTTT
- TRBJ2-2 TRBD2 TRBV20-1 CSATGGNTGELFF TGCAGTGCTACGGGGGGGAACACCGGGGAGCTGTTTTTT
few TRBJ1-5 - TRBV4-2 CASSQERGQPQHF TGTGCCAGCAGCCAAGAACGGGGGCAGCCCCAGCATTTT
few TRBJ2-2 - TRBV7-3 CASSEADRFGELFF TGTGCCAGCAGCGAAGCCGACCGGTTCGGGGAGCTGTTTTTT
few TRBJ1-1 - TRBV6-2/TRBV6-3 CASSYSPGFTEAFF TGTGCCAGCAGTTACTCGCCAGGGTTCACTGAAGCTTTCTTT
- TRBJ1-1 - TRBV5-1 CASSPTGPQSPFF TGCGCCAGCAGCCCCACGGGTCCCCAATCCCCTTTCTTT
- TRBJ2-2 - TRBV4-3 CASSPQEGWGLGLFF TGCGCCAGCAGCCCCCAAGAGGGGTGGGGGTTGGGGCTGTTTTTT
few TRBJ1-5 - TRBV7-9 CASSALDQPQHF TGTGCCAGCAGCGCACTTGATCAGCCCCAGCATTTT
many TRBJ1-2 - TRBV12-3/TRBV12-4 CASSLQNYGYTF TGTGCCAGCAGTTTACAAAACTATGGCTACACCTTC
- TRBJ2-5 - TRBV6-1 CASTRHQETQYF TGTGCCAGCACAAGGCACCAAGAGACCCAGTACTTC
few TRBJ1-5 - TRBV5-5 CASSLDGSAGGNQPQHF TGTGCCAGCAGCTTGGACGGTAGCGCAGGGGGCAATCAGCCCCAGCATTTT
- TRBJ2-7 - TRBV5-1 CASSYQSPTAQYF TGCGCCAGCAGCTACCAAAGCCCGACAGCCCAGTACTTC
- TRBJ2-1 TRBD2 TRBV7-3 CASSAGVNNEQFF TGTGCCAGCAGCGCGGGGGTGAACAATGAGCAGTTCTTC
- TRBJ1-1 - TRBV7-2 CASSLVGGYTEAFF TGTGCCAGCAGCTTAGTAGGCGGATACACTGAAGCTTTCTTT
- TRBJ2-5 - TRBV7-2 CASSLEGPPWETQYF TGTGCCAGCAGCTTAGAGGGACCGCCCTGGGAGACCCAGTACTTC
many TRBJ2-3 TRBD2 TRBV5-1 CASSFRGGTDTQYF TGCGCCAGCAGCTTTCGGGGAGGGACAGATACGCAGTATTTT
- TRBJ2-1 - TRBV27 CASSTTAVLGDNEQFF TGTGCCAGCAGTACGACGGCGGTACTTGGGGACAATGAGCAGTTCTTC
many TRBJ1-4 - TRBV20-1 CSARDVVGGEKLFF TGCAGTGCTAGAGATGTGGTGGGTGGTGAAAAACTGTTTTTT
- TRBJ2-6 TRBD1 TRBV6-4 CASSDSTGAGANVLTF TGTGCCAGCAGTGACTCGACAGGGGCTGGGGCCAACGTCCTGACTTTC
once TRBJ2-5 - TRBV9 CASSVGPLGETQYF TGTGCCAGCAGCGTAGGACCGCTTGGGGAGACCCAGTACTTC
- TRBJ1-4 - TRBV7-9 CASRPGAATNEKLFF TGTGCCAGCAGGCCCGGGGCAGCAACTAATGAAAAACTGTTTTTT
- TRBJ1-3 - TRBV28 CASLGANSGNTIYF TGTGCCAGCCTTGGAGCCAACTCTGGAAACACCATATATTTT
few TRBJ1-2 - TRBV7-2 CASSDPGHIYGYTF TGTGCCAGCAGCGACCCGGGACACATCTATGGCTACACCTTC
- TRBJ2-3 - TRBV25-1 CASSPVGGRADTQYF TGTGCCAGCAGCCCTGTGGGGGGCCGGGCAGATACGCAGTATTTT
- TRBJ2-5 - TRBV5-1 CASSQGNQETQYF TGCGCCAGCAGTCAGGGGAATCAAGAGACCCAGTACTTC
many TRBJ2-5 - TRBV12-3/TRBV12-4 CASSLAGSQETQYF TGTGCCAGCAGTTTGGCAGGTTCTCAAGAGACCCAGTACTTC
- TRBJ2-2 - TRBV4-2 CASSQGSWELFF TGTGCCAGCAGCCAAGGCTCCTGGGAGCTGTTTTTT
few TRBJ1-1 - TRBV28 CASSPRWNTEAFF TGTGCCAGCAGTCCCAGGTGGAACACTGAAGCTTTCTTT
- TRBJ2-3 - TRBV28 CASKKGPSIDTQYF TGTGCCAGTAAAAAGGGACCGTCGATAGATACGCAGTATTTT
once TRBJ2-5 TRBD2 TRBV29-1 CSVLGGLAGETQYF TGCAGCGTTCTCGGAGGACTAGCGGGTGAGACCCAGTACTTC
- TRBJ1-5 - TRBV4-3 CASSQDYRGLGQPQHF TGCGCCAGCAGCCAAGATTACCGGGGATTAGGTCAGCCCCAGCATTTT
- TRBJ2-1 - TRBV3-1 CASSPSYGEQFF TGTGCCAGCAGCCCCTCATATGGTGAGCAGTTCTTC
- TRBJ1-5 - TRBV9 CASSVGGTRRCNQPQHF TGTGCCAGCAGCGTAGGAGGGACAAGGAGATGCAATCAGCCCCAGCATTTT